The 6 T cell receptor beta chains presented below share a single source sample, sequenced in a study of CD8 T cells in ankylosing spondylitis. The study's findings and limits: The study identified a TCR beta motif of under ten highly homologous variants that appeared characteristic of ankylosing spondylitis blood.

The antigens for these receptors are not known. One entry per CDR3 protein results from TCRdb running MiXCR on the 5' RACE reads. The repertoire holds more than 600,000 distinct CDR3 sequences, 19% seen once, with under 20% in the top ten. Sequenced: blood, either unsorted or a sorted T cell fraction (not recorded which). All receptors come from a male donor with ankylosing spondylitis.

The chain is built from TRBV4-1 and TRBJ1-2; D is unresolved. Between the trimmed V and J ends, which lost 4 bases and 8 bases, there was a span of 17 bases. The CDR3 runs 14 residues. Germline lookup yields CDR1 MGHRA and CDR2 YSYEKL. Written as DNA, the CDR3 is TGCGCCAGCAGCCCGACCCTCCTCGTTGGGGGCTACACCTTC. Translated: CASSPTLLVGGYTF.

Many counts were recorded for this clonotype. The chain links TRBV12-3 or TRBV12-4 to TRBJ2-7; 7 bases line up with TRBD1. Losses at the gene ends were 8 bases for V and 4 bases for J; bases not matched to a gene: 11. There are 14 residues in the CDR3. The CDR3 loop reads CASGVEGARYEQYF. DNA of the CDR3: TGTGCCAGCGGGGTTGAGGGGGCGAGGTACGAGCAGTACTTC.

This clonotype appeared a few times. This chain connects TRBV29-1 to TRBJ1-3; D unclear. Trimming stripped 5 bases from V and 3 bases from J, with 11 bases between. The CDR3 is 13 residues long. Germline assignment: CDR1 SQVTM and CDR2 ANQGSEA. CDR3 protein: CSVRREGGNTIYF. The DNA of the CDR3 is TGCAGCGTTCGTCGGGAAGGTGGAAACACCATATATTTT.

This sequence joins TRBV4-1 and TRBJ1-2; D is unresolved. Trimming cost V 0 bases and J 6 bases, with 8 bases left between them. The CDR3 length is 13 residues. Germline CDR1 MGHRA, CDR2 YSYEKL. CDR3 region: CASSQEGGDGYTF. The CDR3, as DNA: TGCGCCAGCAGCCAAGAAGGAGGAGATGGCTACACCTTC.

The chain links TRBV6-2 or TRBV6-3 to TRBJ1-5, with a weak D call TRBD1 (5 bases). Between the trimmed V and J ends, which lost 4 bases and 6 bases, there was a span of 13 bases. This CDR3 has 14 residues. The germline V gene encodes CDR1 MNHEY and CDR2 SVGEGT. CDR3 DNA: TGTGCCAGCAGTTTCCAGGGATATGGTCAGCCCCAGCATTTT. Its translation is CASSFQGYGQPQHF.

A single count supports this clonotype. The chain's CDR3 is CSALRTPTQYF. The CDR3 DNA is TGCAGTGCACTACGGACCCCAACCCAGTACTTC. This chain links TRBV20-1 with TRBJ2-5; D is ambiguous. Looked up from germline, CDR1 is DFQATT and CDR2 is SNEGSKA (reference sequence). V shed 6 bases and J shed 8 bases, with 13 bases lying between them. The CDR3 extends over 11 amino acids.